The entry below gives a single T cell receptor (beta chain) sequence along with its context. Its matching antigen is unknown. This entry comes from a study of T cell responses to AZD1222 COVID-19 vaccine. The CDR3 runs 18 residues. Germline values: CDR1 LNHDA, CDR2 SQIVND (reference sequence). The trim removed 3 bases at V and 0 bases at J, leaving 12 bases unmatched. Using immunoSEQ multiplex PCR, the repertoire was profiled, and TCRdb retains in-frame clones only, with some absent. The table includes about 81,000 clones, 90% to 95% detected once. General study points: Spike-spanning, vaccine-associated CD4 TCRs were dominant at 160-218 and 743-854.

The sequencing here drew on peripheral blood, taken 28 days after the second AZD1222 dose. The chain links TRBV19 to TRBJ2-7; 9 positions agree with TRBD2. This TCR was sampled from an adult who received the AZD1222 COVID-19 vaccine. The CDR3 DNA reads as TGTGCCAGTAGTATGACCTCTGTTAGCGGGGGTTTCTCCTACGAGCAGTACTTC. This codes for CASSMTSVSGGFSYEQYF.